These T cell receptor beta chains were read from a single sample in a study of blood T cell repertoires in COVID-19. Assay: immunoSEQ multiplex PCR; the TCRdb copy retains only in-frame clones and omits some. Among 35,000 to 45,000 clones listed, around 84% were seen once. Sequencing input: peripheral blood. Source of these receptors: a man aged 65 to 85 with acute or convalescent COVID-19. The CDR3 runs from the conserved cysteine through the conserved F or W. Fields, in order: V gene, J gene, clone size, D gene, CDR3 DNA, CDR3 protein. The D gene is left open where the match is weak. Size tells how often a clone was seen (once, few, many) or the class of an expanded clone, and some rows leave it out.

v_gene: TRBV29-1
j_gene: TRBJ2-2
abundance: NA
d_gene: TRBD2
CDR3nt: TGCAGCGGGCTGACTAGCGGAGTGGAGACCGGGGAGCTGTTTTTT
CDR3aa: CSGLTSGVETGELFF

v_gene: TRBV7-2
j_gene: TRBJ1-5
abundance: NA
d_gene: TRBD1
CDR3nt: TGTGCCAGCAGCTTTAAGACAGGGTCAGGACAGCCCCAGCATTTT
CDR3aa: CASSFKTGSGQPQHF

v_gene: TRBV7-6
j_gene: TRBJ2-7
abundance: NA
d_gene: NA
CDR3nt: TGTGCCAGCAGCTTAGTAGCAACATCCTACGAGCAGTACTTC
CDR3aa: CASSLVATSYEQYF

v_gene: TRBV19
j_gene: TRBJ2-2
abundance: NA
d_gene: NA
CDR3nt: TGTGCCAGTAGTTCCCCAGGGGGGACCGGGGAGCTGTTTTTT
CDR3aa: CASSSPGGTGELFF

v_gene: TRBV19
j_gene: TRBJ2-7
abundance: NA
d_gene: TRBD1
CDR3nt: TGTGCCAGTAGTGAGTCGGGACAGGGGGGTTACGAGCAGTACTTC
CDR3aa: CASSESGQGGYEQYF

v_gene: TRBV7-9
j_gene: TRBJ2-5
abundance: NA
d_gene: TRBD2
CDR3nt: TGTGCCAGCAGCTCCATAGCGGGGAGATTTCAAGAGACCCAGTACTTC
CDR3aa: CASSSIAGRFQETQYF

v_gene: TRBV14
j_gene: TRBJ2-2
abundance: NA
d_gene: NA
CDR3nt: TGTGCCAGCATGGAGGAAGCGGGGGAGCTGTTTTTT
CDR3aa: CASMEEAGELFF

v_gene: TRBV28
j_gene: TRBJ2-3
abundance: NA
d_gene: NA
CDR3nt: TGTGCCAGCAGTTTTGGCAGCGGTTCTAGCACAGATACGCAGTATTTT
CDR3aa: CASSFGSGSSTDTQYF

v_gene: TRBV6-5
j_gene: TRBJ1-5
abundance: once
d_gene: NA
CDR3nt: TGTGCCAGCAGTCCGAATGAAGCGACTCAGCCCCAGCATTTT
CDR3aa: CASSPNEATQPQHF

v_gene: TRBV5-1
j_gene: TRBJ1-6
abundance: NA
d_gene: TRBD1
CDR3nt: TGCGCCAGCAGACCGGGACAGCTTAATTCACCCCTCCACTTT
CDR3aa: CASRPGQLNSPLHF

v_gene: TRBV5-1
j_gene: TRBJ1-4
abundance: NA
d_gene: NA
CDR3nt: TGCGCCAGCAGCTCGTCCCCCAGGGCGGGGGAAAAACTGTTTTTT
CDR3aa: CASSSSPRAGEKLFF

v_gene: TRBV9
j_gene: TRBJ2-2
abundance: NA
d_gene: NA
CDR3nt: TGTGCCAGCAGCGCAGTGAACACCGGGGAGCTGTTTTTT
CDR3aa: CASSAVNTGELFF

v_gene: TRBV29-1
j_gene: TRBJ1-1
abundance: NA
d_gene: NA
CDR3nt: TGCAGCGTAGAGGGACACCAGAACACTGAAGCTTTCTTT
CDR3aa: CSVEGHQNTEAFF

v_gene: TRBV3-1/TRBV3-2
j_gene: TRBJ1-6
abundance: NA
d_gene: NA
CDR3nt: TGTGCCAGCAGCTTCCGGGACACTAATTCACCCCTCCACTTT
CDR3aa: CASSFRDTNSPLHF

v_gene: TRBV2
j_gene: TRBJ1-4
abundance: NA
d_gene: NA
CDR3nt: TGTGCCAGCAGTGAAGCGTGGGCAGCCGAAAAACTGTTTTTT
CDR3aa: CASSEAWAAEKLFF

v_gene: TRBV18
j_gene: TRBJ1-3
abundance: once
d_gene: NA
CDR3nt: TGTGCCAGCTCCCCTGGACAGCCCCTCGGAAACACCATATATTTT
CDR3aa: CASSPGQPLGNTIYF

v_gene: TRBV10-3
j_gene: TRBJ2-2
abundance: NA
d_gene: TRBD2
CDR3nt: TGTGCCATCAGTGAGGGACTAGCGGGGGCCGGGGAGCTGTTTTTT
CDR3aa: CAISEGLAGAGELFF

v_gene: TRBV29-1
j_gene: TRBJ2-3
abundance: NA
d_gene: NA
CDR3nt: TGCAGCGTTGAAGGGACTAACACAGATACGCAGTATTTT
CDR3aa: CSVEGTNTDTQYF

v_gene: TRBV4-1
j_gene: TRBJ2-2
abundance: NA
d_gene: TRBD2
CDR3nt: TGCGCCAGCAGCTGGGAGGGTATGGTTGGCGGGGAGCTGTTTTTT
CDR3aa: CASSWEGMVGGELFF

v_gene: TRBV2
j_gene: TRBJ1-5
abundance: few
d_gene: TRBD1
CDR3nt: TGTGCCAGCAGTATCGCAGGGGGTCATGGCAATCAGCCCCAGCATTTT
CDR3aa: CASSIAGGHGNQPQHF

v_gene: TRBV6-2/TRBV6-3
j_gene: TRBJ2-3
abundance: NA
d_gene: TRBD2
CDR3nt: TGTGCCAGCAGTTACGGGTCTAGCGGGAGCACAGATACGCAGTATTTT
CDR3aa: CASSYGSSGSTDTQYF

v_gene: TRBV15
j_gene: TRBJ2-5
abundance: NA
d_gene: NA
CDR3nt: TGTGCCACCAGCAGGGATCCAGGATACCAAGAGACCCAGTACTTC
CDR3aa: CATSRDPGYQETQYF

v_gene: TRBV6-2/TRBV6-3
j_gene: TRBJ1-2
abundance: NA
d_gene: NA
CDR3nt: TGTGCCAGCAGTTCCTCCAGGGTATTTGGTGGCTACACCTTC
CDR3aa: CASSSSRVFGGYTF

v_gene: TRBV15
j_gene: TRBJ2-4
abundance: NA
d_gene: NA
CDR3nt: TGTGCCACCAGCAGAGATCGGGGCATTCAGTACTTC
CDR3aa: CATSRDRGIQYF

v_gene: TRBV7-9
j_gene: TRBJ1-1
abundance: NA
d_gene: TRBD1
CDR3nt: TGTGCCAGCAGCGGATTAGGACAGGGTGTGACTGAAGCTTTCTTT
CDR3aa: CASSGLGQGVTEAFF